This T cell receptor (beta chain) was retrieved from a study of blood T cells in healthy people across ages. This clonotype appeared a few times. Every participating donor contributed 8 to 10 milliliters of peripheral blood through a draw. This CDR3 comprises 15 residues. Germline CDR1 SGHAT, CDR2 FQNNGV. A second about 7 to 12 cycle PCR used barcoded and J-beta primers. TCRdb fed the 5' RACE reads into MiXCR, producing one record per CDR3 protein. The table has about a million distinct CDR3 sequences, roughly 48% seen once. The rearrangement links TRBV11-2 to TRBJ2-4; 11 bases align to TRBD1. The J call may be wrong; the DNA end is better matched by TRBJ2-7. The source is a man aged 25-40 years in good health. What was sequenced was blood. CDR3 nucleotide sequence: TGTGCCAGCAGCTTAGATCTGGACAGGGGGCGCGAGCAGTACTTC. Protein sequence: CASSLDLDRGREQYF.